This entry concerns a single T cell receptor beta chain. The antigen is unknown. One end of the junction does not line up with germline, which may come from a read error. Germline CDR1 MNHEY, CDR2 SVGAGI. CDR3 length: 15 amino acids. The table came from immunoSEQ multiplex PCR; TCRdb's copy has only in-frame clones and leaves some out. The sample yields about 2,500,000 clones, around 90% seen once. The split of CD4+ cells yielded CD45RA+ naive and CD45RA-negative memory subsets. The sample originates from a study of shared clonotypes between healthy human individuals. Overall study results and limits: Rarefaction curves obtained for sorted subsets showed sequencing incomplete despite large depth. The represented genetic and exposure-history diversity was limited by the small number of donors. The sampled material consisted only of blood, and tissue repertoires are likely to differ.

This receptor was taken from a man aged 18 to 29 in good health. The sequenced material came from naive CD4+ T cells sorted from blood. As to subset: CD45RA+ positively selected. This sequence joins TRBV6-5 and TRBJ1-4; 9 bases agree with TRBD1. The CDR3 DNA is TGTGCCAGCAGTCACTCGACAGGGGGGAATGAAAAACTGTTTTTT. This sequence encodes CASSHSTGGNEKLFF.